The text below deals with one TCR beta chain. Its antigen is not identified. Using immunoSEQ multiplex PCR, the repertoire was profiled, and TCRdb retains in-frame clones only, with some absent. Of fewer than 45,000 clones in the sample, 88% were seen once. This sample is drawn from a study of OX40 agonist ivuxolimab in advanced cancers. Study results and limitations: Dosing at 0.1 to 3.0 mg/kg was accompanied by clonal expansion of CD4+ and CD8+ blood T cells by week 6.

V lost 3 bases, J lost 1 base, and 10 bases stayed unmatched. CDR1 and CDR2 (germline): SGHNT, YYREEE (reference sequence). The CDR3 is 17 residues long. The receptor's source is an adult with an advanced solid tumor such as melanoma, head and neck, liver or kidney cancer. The sample consisted of CD4+ or CD8+ T cells sorted from blood, taken in a trial of the OX40 agonist ivuxolimab. The genes are TRBV5-4 and TRBJ2-3, with TRBD2 identical over 8 bases. The chain's CDR3 is CASSSLVLREGTDTQYF. Written as DNA, the CDR3 is TGTGCCAGCAGCTCCCTGGTCCTGCGGGAGGGCACAGATACGCAGTATTTT.